Listed below are T cell receptor beta chains from one sample, sequenced in a study of blood T cell repertoires in COVID-19. The method was immunoSEQ multiplex PCR; TCRdb's version includes in-frame clones alone and lacks a portion of them. The sample lists roughly 500,000 clones; approximately 92% were seen once. What was sequenced was peripheral blood. All receptors come from a man younger than 35 with COVID-19, enrolled during active disease. The CDR3 runs from the conserved cysteine through the conserved F or W. A D gene is named only where the DNA matches it firmly. Clone size is given for some rows only: seen once, a few or many times, or a class if the clone is expanded.

v_gene	j_gene	abundance	d_gene	CDR3aa	CDR3nt
TRBV6-1	TRBJ2-7	-	-	CASSERGGSYYYEQYF	TGTGCCAGCAGTGAACGCGGAGGTTCCTACTACTACGAGCAGTACTTC
TRBV5-5	TRBJ2-3	-	-	CASSLGPWQPPKTDTQYF	TGTGCCAGCAGCTTGGGCCCTTGGCAACCTCCCAAGACAGATACGCAGTATTTT
TRBV3-1/TRBV3-2	TRBJ1-3	-	-	CASSPGRNTIYF	TGTGCCAGCAGCCCCGGGAGAAACACCATATATTTT
TRBV30	TRBJ2-1	once	-	CAWSAVVVRRVEQFF	TGTGCCTGGAGTGCGGTTGTTGTTCGTAGAGTTGAGCAGTTCTTC
TRBV7-9	TRBJ2-1	-	TRBD2	CASSPPGLAAQEQFF	TGTGCCAGCAGCCCGCCGGGACTAGCGGCCCAGGAGCAGTTCTTC
TRBV11-2	TRBJ2-3	-	TRBD1	CASSLGRDRESDTQYF	TGTGCCAGCAGCTTAGGGAGGGACAGGGAGTCAGATACGCAGTATTTT
TRBV2	TRBJ1-6	-	TRBD1	CASRAGTGNSPLHF	TGTGCCAGCAGGGCCGGGACAGGAAATTCACCCCTCCACTTT
TRBV4-1	TRBJ2-7	-	-	CASSQVAQTRYEQYF	TGCGCCAGCAGCCAAGTAGCCCAGACTCGCTACGAGCAGTACTTC
TRBV3-1/TRBV3-2	TRBJ1-1	-	-	CASSTTFMNTEAFF	TGTGCCAGCAGCACGACATTCATGAACACTGAAGCTTTCTTT
TRBV6-6	TRBJ1-2	few	-	CASSFTDAVGYTF	TGTGCCAGCAGTTTCACAGATGCTGTTGGCTACACCTTC
TRBV5-6	TRBJ2-7	-	TRBD2	CASSLLSLAGGLTNEQYF	TGTGCCAGCAGCTTGCTGAGCCTAGCGGGAGGGCTAACTAACGAGCAGTACTTC
TRBV19	TRBJ2-2	-	-	CASTILAGATGELFF	TGTGCCAGTACTATCCTCGCGGGGGCCACCGGGGAGCTGTTTTTT
TRBV7-6	TRBJ1-6	-	TRBD1	CASSLGDRGLGPLHF	TGTGCCAGCAGCTTAGGAGACAGGGGTTTGGGACCCCTCCACTTT
TRBV27	TRBJ2-5	-	-	CASSFYGETQYF	TGTGCCAGCAGTTTTTACGGAGAGACCCAGTACTTC
TRBV28	TRBJ2-7	once	TRBD1	CASSLSLGQGLSYEQYF	TGTGCCAGCAGTTTATCCTTAGGACAGGGGCTCTCCTACGAGCAGTACTTC
TRBV18	TRBJ2-1	-	TRBD2	CASSPVDGGVHTILFGSYNEQFF	TGTGCCAGCTCGCCCGTGGATGGGGGGGTCCATACGATTCTCTTCGGCTCCTACAATGAGCAGTTCTTC
TRBV11-3	TRBJ1-1	few	-	CASSHGLEGGTEAFF	TGTGCCAGCAGCCATGGGCTCGAGGGAGGGACTGAAGCTTTCTTT
TRBV5-8	TRBJ1-1	-	TRBD1	CASSLEDRSGTEAFF	TGTGCCAGCAGCTTGGAGGACAGGAGTGGCACTGAAGCTTTCTTT
TRBV18	TRBJ2-1	-	TRBD2	CASSPGASGAYNEQFF	TGTGCCAGCTCACCAGGGGCTAGCGGGGCCTACAATGAGCAGTTCTTC
TRBV19	TRBJ1-4	-	-	CASSIRGAFEKLFF	TGTGCCAGTAGTATTCGGGGGGCGTTCGAAAAACTGTTTTTT
TRBV4-1	TRBJ2-2	-	-	CASSPTGITGELFF	TGCGCCAGCAGCCCCACAGGGATCACCGGGGAGCTGTTTTTT
TRBV2	TRBJ1-6	-	-	CASSRFIQGGDSPLHF	TGTGCCAGCAGTCGTTTCATACAGGGTGGGGATTCACCCCTCCACTTT
TRBV11-2	TRBJ2-5	-	-	CASSLTPPRQETQYF	TGTGCCAGCAGCTTAACTCCGCCCAGGCAAGAGACCCAGTACTTC